Below are 2 T cell receptor beta chains sequenced from a single sample in a study of shared clonotypes between healthy human individuals. Produced via immunoSEQ multiplex PCR; TCRdb's table is partial and in-frame only. This table holds roughly 2.4 million clones, approximately 94% found once. The specimen was naive CD4+ T cells sorted from blood. Subset in this sample: CD45RA+ positively selected. The receptors come from a man between 18 and 29 years old in good health.

The chain recombines TRBV5-1 with TRBJ1-1, with 8 positions matching TRBD1. V lost 4 bases to trimming and J lost 7 bases; unmatched junction nucleotides: 12. The CDR3 runs to 15 residues. Germline CDR1 reads SGHRS; CDR2 reads YFSETQ. The CDR3 nucleotides read TGCGCCAGCAGCCCCGGAGGGATACAGGGGGGTGAAGCTTTCTTT. Amino acids: CASSPGGIQGGEAFF.

Only a few counts were recorded for this clone. The CDR3 sequence: CASRSGTENSPLHF. CDR3 DNA sequence: TGCGCCAGCAGATCGGGAACAGAGAATTCACCCCTCCACTTT. The chain couples TRBV10-1 to TRBJ1-6, with no clear D. CDR1 and CDR2 from the germline V gene are WNHNN and SYGVQD (reference sequence). V was cut by 6 bases and J by 7 bases, with 13 bases left in between. CDR3 length: 14 residues.